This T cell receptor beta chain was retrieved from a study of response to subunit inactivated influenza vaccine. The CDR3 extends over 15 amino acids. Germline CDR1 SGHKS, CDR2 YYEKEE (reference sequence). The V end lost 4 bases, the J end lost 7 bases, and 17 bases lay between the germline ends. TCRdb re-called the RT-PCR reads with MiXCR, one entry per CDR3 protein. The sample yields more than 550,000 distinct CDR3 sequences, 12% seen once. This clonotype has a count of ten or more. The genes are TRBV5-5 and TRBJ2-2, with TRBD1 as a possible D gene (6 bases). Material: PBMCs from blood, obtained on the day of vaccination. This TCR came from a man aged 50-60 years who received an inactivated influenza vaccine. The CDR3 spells CASSTGHGSIGELFF. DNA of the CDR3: TGTGCCAGCAGCACGGGACATGGGAGTATCGGGGAGCTGTTTTTT.